These 32 T cell receptor beta chains came from one sample sequenced in a study of blood T cells in healthy people across ages. The use of a sample-barcoded 5' primer and a J-beta primer mix characterized a second PCR of about 6 to 11 cycles. MiXCR was run by TCRdb on the 5' RACE reads, yielding one entry per CDR3 protein. The sample carries 1.5 million to 2 million distinct CDR3 sequences, 49% recorded once. Sequencing was done on a sample of blood. Receptor source: a woman aged 40 to 50 in good health.

The chain is built from TRBV21-1 and TRBJ1-2. TRBV21-1 corresponds to a pseudogene. The CDR3 has 14 amino acids. The CDR3 sequence is CASSKRTGNYGYTF. The CDR3 region has the DNA TGTGCCAGCAGCAAGCGGACGGGGAACTATGGCTACACCTTC.

The chain couples TRBV24-1 to TRBJ2-3; D is undetermined. V gave up 4 bases and J gave up 0 bases, with 13 bases separating them. This CDR3 is 16 amino acids long. The V gene's germline CDR1 is KGHDR and CDR2 SFDVKD. This CDR3 is CATSEPTVASTDTQYF. The CDR3 nucleotides are TGTGCCACCAGTGAACCAACAGTTGCTAGCACAGATACGCAGTATTTT.

The rearrangement links TRBV7-6 to TRBJ2-4; D may be TRBD2 (6 bases). V dropped 5 bases and J dropped 6 bases, with 17 bases sitting between them. The CDR3 is made up of 15 amino acids. Germline assignment: CDR1 SGHVS and CDR2 FNYEAQ. The CDR3 bases are TGTGCCAGCAGCCGGGAGCCAGGGTCGGGAAACATTCAGTACTTC. It is translated as CASSREPGSGNIQYF.

This clonotype was recorded a few times. The genes are TRBV27 and TRBJ1-4; a weak D match, TRBD1 (6 bases). Germline V gene data show CDR1 as MNHEY and CDR2 as SMNVEV (reference sequence). Deletions cut 2 bases from V and 7 bases from J, with 17 bases between. This CDR3 spans 16 amino acids. In DNA, the CDR3 is TGTGCCAGCAGTTTAACCAGGGGATCGGGCCGTGAAAAACTGTTTTTT. It yields the protein CASSLTRGSGREKLFF.

This chain uses TRBV6-6 with TRBJ1-4, with D possibly matching TRBD1 (6 bases). This CDR3 is built from 16 residues. Trimming shortened V by 0 bases and J by 7 bases, and 15 bases separated the two germline ends. Per the germline V gene, CDR1 is MNHNY and CDR2 is SVGAGI (reference sequence). As DNA, the CDR3 is TGTGCCAGCAGTTACTCGATGGGGGGGGCGGGTGAAAAACTGTTTTTT. Translated, it gives CASSYSMGGAGEKLFF.

This chain uses TRBV6-5 with TRBJ2-3; TRBD1 matches at 7 bases. Per the germline V gene, CDR1 is MNHEY and CDR2 is SVGAGI. This CDR3 has 15 amino acids. Trimming took 8 bases from V and 0 from J; bases not matched to a gene: 8. CDR3 sequence: CASLRNRGSTDTQYF. CDR3 sequence (DNA): TGTGCCAGCCTCCGGAACAGGGGTAGCACAGATACGCAGTATTTT.

The rearrangement uses TRBV20-1 and TRBJ2-1, with 10 nucleotides matching TRBD2. Germline trimming cut 5 bases from V and 2 bases from J; bases unmatched to any gene: 3. CDR3 length equals 14 residues. The V gene's germline CDR1 is DFQATT and CDR2 SNEGSKA (reference sequence). CDR3 sequence (DNA): TGCAGTGCTTACAGCGGGGGGGCCTACAATGAGCAGTTCTTC. This codes for CSAYSGGAYNEQFF.

This clonotype showed up just a few times. The rearrangement joins TRBV20-1 to TRBJ1-2; D may be TRBD1 (6 bases). The CDR3 loop spans 11 amino acids. The germline V gene has CDR1 DFQATT and CDR2 SNEGSKA (reference sequence). V lost 6 bases, J lost 8 bases, and 13 bases lay in between. Written as DNA, the CDR3 is TGCAGTGCCCCTGGGACATGGGGCTACACCTTC. Translated, it gives CSAPGTWGYTF.

This clonotype was seen only a few times. The chain is built from TRBV5-1 and TRBJ2-3; TRBD2 matches at 7 bases. Germline V lookup: CDR1 SGHRS, CDR2 YFSETQ. This CDR3 is 15 amino acids long. J gave up 4 bases and V 1 base, and 6 bases lay outside the gene matches. CDR3 nucleotides: TGCGCCAGCAGCTTGTATGGCGGGGGAGCAGATACGCAGTATTTT. Its protein is CASSLYGGGADTQYF.

The gene calls are TRBV5-1 and TRBJ1-1, with D tentatively TRBD1 (5 bases). This CDR3 has 14 residues. The V and J ends lost 4 bases and 2 bases respectively, with 12 bases between them. Germline V gives CDR1 SGHRS, CDR2 YFSETQ. CDR3 sequence: CASSPIGGNTEAFF. CDR3 DNA sequence: TGCGCCAGCAGCCCCATTGGGGGTAACACTGAAGCTTTCTTT.

The V and J genes are TRBV6-6 and TRBJ1-2; 10 bases map to TRBD1. CDR1 and CDR2 from the germline V gene are MNHNY and SVGAGI (reference sequence). There are 16 residues in the CDR3. V gave up 4 bases and J gave up 7 bases; unmatched junction bases: 12. The CDR3 region has the DNA TGTGCCAGCAGTTTCCAAGCAGACAGGGGGCTAAGTGGCTACACCTTC. It is translated as CASSFQADRGLSGYTF.

This clonotype was detected a few times. The V call is TRBV6-2 or TRBV6-3, the J call TRBJ2-1; D unresolved. From germline, CDR1 is MNHEY and CDR2 SVGEGT. With 6 bases removed from V and 9 bases from J, the gap between germline ends came to 9 bases. The CDR3 extends over 11 amino acids. The CDR3 sequence is CASRGLSEQFF. The CDR3, as DNA: TGTGCCAGCAGAGGGCTTAGTGAGCAGTTCTTC.

The sample holds a few counts of this clonotype. The rearrangement links TRBV4-3 to TRBJ2-7, with TRBD2 identical over 7 bases. J was trimmed by 3 bases and V by 3 bases; bases with no gene match: 8. CDR1 and CDR2 from the germline V gene are LGHNA and YSLEER. The CDR3 consists of 15 residues. This CDR3 reads CASSQDTGLNYEQYF. The CDR3 nucleotides read TGCGCCAGCAGCCAGGACACGGGACTAAACTACGAGCAGTACTTC.

This clonotype was observed a handful of times. The chain is built from TRBV7-2 and TRBJ2-3; TRBD2 matches 13 bases. The CDR3 sequence is 15 residues long. The germline V gene encodes CDR1 SGHTA and CDR2 FQGNSA. With 7 bases clipped from V and 5 bases from J, the junction kept 6 bases outside the gene matches. The CDR3 region has the DNA TGTGCCAGCACTACTAGCGGGGGGGCAGAAGATACGCAGTATTTT. Translation gives CASTTSGGAEDTQYF.

Turning to this clonotype: A single base separates this from a much larger clone, so it may be a read error. The DNA of the CDR3 is TGCAGCGTTGAAGAACGACACCACCCTGGGGCCAACGTCCTGACTTTC. Translating gives CSVEERHHPGANVLTF. The rearrangement uses TRBV29-1 and TRBJ2-6; no clear D. Germline V gene sequence: CDR1 SQVTM, CDR2 ANQGSEA. The CDR3 extends over 16 amino acids. Trimming took 0 bases from V and 2 from J, leaving 11 bases between them.

This clonotype was seen a handful of times. The gene calls are TRBV4-3 and TRBJ2-1, with 10 nucleotides matching TRBD2. The germline gives CDR1 LGHNA, CDR2 YSLEER. The CDR3 has 16 residues. Unmatched junction bases numbered 8, after V lost 0 bases and J lost 9 bases. The CDR3 DNA reads TGCGCCAGCAGCCAAGATCGGAGCGGGGGGGCCCTTGAGCAGTTCTTC. Amino acids: CASSQDRSGGALEQFF.

In its sample, this clonotype was seen many times. The chain has TRBV28 and TRBJ2-3, with D unresolved. The CDR3 totals 11 residues. V lost 6 bases to trimming and J lost 5 bases, with 6 bases between them. Germline-derived CDR1 and CDR2 are MDHEN and SYDVKM. Here the CDR3 reads CASSRRDTQYF. CDR3 bases: TGTGCCAGCAGCCGAAGAGATACGCAGTATTTT.

In regard to this clonotype: The germline gene is not matched at one end of the junction; a read error may be the cause. The chain couples TRBV7-2 to TRBJ2-7; D perhaps matches TRBD1 (7 bases). The CDR3 is 15 residues long. CDR1 is SGHTA, CDR2 FQGNSA, per germline. The CDR3 here is CASTGDSILPYGQYF. The CDR3 DNA reads as TGTGCCAGCACGGGGGACAGCATCCTTCCCTACGGGCAGTACTTC. Supplemented by reference TRBV7-2 and TRBJ2-7, the full variable domain reads GAGVSQSPSNKVTEKGKDVELRCDPISGHTALYWYRQSLGQGLEFLIYFQGNSAPDKSGLPSDRFSAERTGGSVSTLTIQRTQQEDSAVYLCASTGDSILPYGQYFGPGTRLTVT.

The chain employs TRBV10-3 and TRBJ2-7; 8 bases are a match to TRBD2. The ends lost 4 bases at V and 4 bases at J; junction bases unmatched: 6. The CDR3 is 14 amino acids. Germline V gene data show CDR1 as ENHRY and CDR2 as SYGVKD. The CDR3 loop reads CAISVDGGGYEQYF. In DNA form, the CDR3 reads TGTGCCATCAGTGTCGACGGGGGGGGTTACGAGCAGTACTTC.

This clonotype was counted between two and nine times. The rearrangement uses TRBV15 and TRBJ2-7; 7 bases match TRBD1. Germline loops: CDR1 LNHNV, CDR2 YYDKDF (reference sequence). This CDR3 is built from 14 residues. V lost 5 bases and J lost 6; bases outside the gene matches: 10. This CDR3 is CATSGYRGRGEQYF. The DNA of the CDR3 is TGTGCCACCAGCGGCTACAGGGGACGGGGCGAGCAGTACTTC.

This chain connects TRBV7-2 to TRBJ2-7; D gene ambiguous. CDR3 size: 13 residues. V lost 2 bases and J 4 bases, leaving 9 bases between the germline ends. The germline V gene encodes CDR1 SGHTA and CDR2 FQGNSA. The CDR3 here is CASSLSYWYEQYF. The CDR3 nucleotides are TGTGCCAGCAGCTTAAGTTATTGGTACGAGCAGTACTTC.

The V and J genes are TRBV28 and TRBJ2-5; 12 bases match TRBD1. The CDR3 sequence is 16 residues long. V was pared by 5 bases and J by 4 bases, with 8 bases of the junction left unmatched. Germline lookup yields CDR1 MDHEN and CDR2 SYDVKM. The CDR3 DNA reads as TGTGCCAGCAGTCTTCCGGGACAGGGGGCGGGAGAGACCCAGTACTTC. Its translation is CASSLPGQGAGETQYF.

For this clonotype: Because the CDR3's place on the DNA is in doubt, the DNA is left out and the CDR3 is given as listed by TCRdb. V gene TRBV5-1 combines with J gene TRBJ2-3; the table's D call, TRBD2, has no DNA check behind it. A total of 19 residues make up the CDR3, ends included. Germline CDR1 SGHRS, CDR2 YFSETQ. The CDR3 here is CASSGTTYEQYFGPGTQYF.

The chain employs TRBV6-5 and TRBJ2-5; 10 bases align to TRBD2. Germline V CDR1 and CDR2: MNHEY, SVGAGI. The CDR3 has 15 amino acids. Germline trimming cut 6 bases from V and 11 bases from J; bases unmatched to any gene: 15. CDR3 sequence (DNA): TGTGCCAGCAGCAAAAGCGGGGGGGCGGTCAATGAGCAGTACTTC. Its translation: CASSKSGGAVNEQYF.

This clonotype was observed a few times. One end of the junction fails to match germline, which may point to a read error. The chain couples TRBV28 to TRBJ2-6, with a weak D call TRBD1 (5 bases). CDR3 length: 14 residues. The germline gives CDR1 MDHEN, CDR2 SYDVKM. The CDR3 DNA reads as TGTGCCAGCAGTTTATTGTCTGGGGCCAACGTCCCGACTTTC. This gives the protein CASSLLSGANVPTF.

This clonotype has just one count. V gene TRBV6-2 or TRBV6-3 combines with J gene TRBJ2-7, with 8 nucleotides matching TRBD1. CDR3 size: 14 residues. Germline V gene sequence: CDR1 MNHEY, CDR2 SVGEGT. Trimming took 7 bases from V and 7 from J; bases not matched to a gene: 12. The CDR3 DNA reads TGTGCCAGCACCCTGGACAGGGTTTACAATGAGCAGTACTTC. Translating it yields CASTLDRVYNEQYF.

This chain links TRBV6-6 with TRBJ2-7; tentative D call: TRBD2 (7 bases). The length of the CDR3 is 15 residues. CDR1 is MNHNY, CDR2 SVGAGI, per germline (reference sequence). V was cut by 3 bases and J by 5 bases, with 17 bases left in between. The CDR3 nucleotides read TGTGCCAGCAGTTATGGGGGAACAGGGAGGGACGAGCAGTACTTC. Amino acids: CASSYGGTGRDEQYF.

This chain joins TRBV19 and TRBJ2-3; a possible D gene is TRBD1 (6 bases). Trimming stripped 7 bases from V and 1 base from J, with 12 bases between. This CDR3 is 14 amino acids long. CDR1 and CDR2 (germline): LNHDA, SQIVND (reference sequence). CDR3 loop: CASNQGIRTDTQYF. The CDR3 DNA sequence: TGTGCCAGTAACCAGGGGATTCGCACAGATACGCAGTATTTT.

This chain uses TRBV7-2 with TRBJ2-5, with D uncertain. Trimming removed 3 bases from V and 5 bases from J, with 10 bases in between. Per the germline V gene, CDR1 is SGHTA and CDR2 is FQGNSA. CDR3 length: 13 amino acids. The CDR3 DNA is TGTGCCAGCAGCTTTTTTACTGAGGAGACCCAGTACTTC. It encodes CASSFFTEETQYF.

This clonotype was found a few times. The chain employs TRBV28 and TRBJ2-5; 10 bases map to TRBD1. J gave up 5 bases and V 8 bases, and 5 bases lay outside the gene matches. The CDR3 contains 13 residues. Per germline, CDR1 MDHEN and CDR2 SYDVKM. DNA for the CDR3: TGTGCCAGCGAGACAGGGGGCAGGGAGACCCAGTACTTC. Its translation: CASETGGRETQYF.

V is TRBV5-1 and J is TRBJ2-6; possibly TRBD2 for D (6 bases). With 1 base removed from V and 1 base from J, the gap between germline ends came to 15 bases. CDR1 is SGHRS, CDR2 YFSETQ, per germline. The CDR3 is 18 amino acids. CDR3 region: CASSLTEGRLSGANVLTF. The CDR3 region has the DNA TGCGCCAGCAGCTTGACGGAGGGGCGGTTGTCTGGGGCCAACGTCCTGACTTTC.

A few counts support this clonotype. The rearrangement uses TRBV5-1 and TRBJ2-3; the D gene is possibly TRBD2 (6 bases). Looked up from germline, CDR1 is SGHRS and CDR2 is YFSETQ. The germline V and J ends were trimmed by 2 bases and 2 bases, with 15 bases remaining between them. There are 16 residues in the CDR3. CDR3 sequence (DNA): TGCGCCAGCAGCTTAACCGGGGGAGAGATCACAGATACGCAGTATTTT. Translated, it gives CASSLTGGEITDTQYF.